Below are 12 T cell receptor beta chains sequenced from a single sample in a study of early T cells in non-severe SARS-CoV-2 infection. TCRdb re-called the 5' RACE reads through MiXCR, storing one row per CDR3 protein. Of about 80,000 distinct CDR3 sequences listed, about 6.5% were seen once; the top ten hold roughly 8.4%. The specimen was whole blood. The receptors here all came from an adult who was a healthcare worker with PCR-confirmed SARS-CoV-2 infection or an uninfected control (not recorded which).

This clonotype was recorded a few times. The rearrangement joins TRBV5-1 to TRBJ2-3; D not resolved. Germline V gene lookup returns CDR1 SGHRS and CDR2 YFSETQ. The CDR3 sequence is 13 residues long. V was shortened by 4 bases and J by 4 bases, with 10 bases between the two germline ends. In nucleotides, the CDR3 is TGCGCCAGCAGCACGGCACTCGCAGATACGCAGTATTTT. As protein: CASSTALADTQYF.

J is TRBJ2-5 and V is TRBV5-1; 7 nucleotides line up with TRBD1. CDR3 length equals 16 residues. Looked up from germline, CDR1 is SGHRS and CDR2 is YFSETQ. V dropped 0 bases and J dropped 1; count of bases not matched to a gene: 6. CDR3 sequence: CASSLGQGAFQETQYF. In DNA, the CDR3 is TGCGCCAGCAGCTTGGGACAGGGTGCTTTCCAAGAGACCCAGTACTTC.

This clonotype was seen a few times. V usage is TRBV7-2 and J usage is TRBJ1-5; possible D gene TRBD1, 5 bases. The V end lost 0 bases, the J end lost 6 bases, and 12 bases lay between the germline ends. The CDR3 sequence is 15 residues long. CDR1 SGHTA and CDR2 FQGNSA come from the germline V gene. CDR3 bases: TGTGCCAGCAGCTTAGCTGGGGCGGAAACTCAGCCCCAGCATTTT. Translated, it gives CASSLAGAETQPQHF.

This clonotype has at least ten counts. The chain uses TRBV2 and TRBJ2-1, with D perhaps assigned TRBD1 or TRBD2 (6 bases each). The CDR3 totals 13 residues. Deletions cut 6 bases from V and 8 bases from J, with 14 bases between. Germline V lookup: CDR1 SNHLY, CDR2 FYNNEI. The CDR3 loop reads CASRGGTIDEQFF. The CDR3 coding sequence is TGTGCCAGCAGGGGCGGGACAATAGATGAGCAGTTCTTC.

This clonotype was found a few times. The chain has TRBV18 and TRBJ2-5; D remains ambiguous. Trimming removed 1 base from V and 2 bases from J, with 5 bases in between. The CDR3 consists of 13 residues. CDR1 is KGHSH and CDR2 is LQKENI in the germline V gene. CDR3 in DNA: TGTGCCAGCTCACCACGCACACAAGAGACCCAGTACTTC. This gives the protein CASSPRTQETQYF.

This clonotype came up a few times. This chain connects TRBV11-2 to TRBJ2-1, with a tentative D call TRBD2 (6 bases). Looked up from germline, CDR1 is SGHAT and CDR2 is FQNNGV. Trimming took 0 bases from V and 5 from J, leaving 14 bases between them. The length of the CDR3 is 16 residues. The DNA for the CDR3 is TGTGCCAGCAGCTTAGATCGCAGCGGGCATAACAATGAGCAGTTCTTC. Translating it yields CASSLDRSGHNNEQFF. Combining the CDR3 with reference TRBV11-2 and TRBJ2-1 gives the whole variable domain EAGVAQSPRYKIIEKRQSVAFWCNPISGHATLYWYQQILGQGPKLLIQFQNNGVVDDSQLPKDRFSAERLKGVDSTLKIQPAKLEDSAVYLCASSLDRSGHNNEQFFGPGTRLTVL.

The rearrangement joins TRBV12-3 or TRBV12-4 to TRBJ2-1; 8 nucleotides agree with TRBD2. The CDR3 contains 13 residues. Germline trimming cut 11 bases from V and 7 bases from J; bases unmatched to any gene: 10. The CDR3 nucleotides are TGTGCCTCGAAGCGGGAGTCTTGGAATGAGCAGTTCTTC. Its protein product is CASKRESWNEQFF.

The chain uses TRBV6-1 and TRBJ2-3; no firm D call. Between the trimmed V and J ends, which lost 6 bases and 0 bases, there was a span of 10 bases. CDR1 is MNHNS and CDR2 is SASEGT in the germline V gene. CDR3 size: 14 residues. Here the CDR3 reads CASRNKISTDTQYF. In nucleotides, the CDR3 is TGTGCCAGCAGGAATAAAATAAGCACAGATACGCAGTATTTT.

This clonotype was observed at least ten times. The gene calls are TRBV6-5 and TRBJ1-6, with a possible D match to TRBD1 (5 bases). Germline CDR1 MNHEY, CDR2 SVGAGI. This CDR3 has 17 amino acids. V was pared by 2 bases and J by 0 bases, with 11 bases between. CDR3: CASSYGAESSYNSPLHF. As DNA, the CDR3 is TGTGCCAGCAGTTACGGGGCGGAGAGCTCCTATAATTCACCCCTCCACTTT.

The J gene is TRBJ2-2, the V gene TRBV14; tentative D call: TRBD2 (6 bases). Between the trimmed V and J ends, which lost 4 bases and 0 bases, there was a span of 6 bases. Per germline, CDR1 SGHDN and CDR2 FVKESK. The CDR3 is 14 residues long. The CDR3 sequence is CASSRLANTGELFF. CDR3 DNA: TGTGCCAGCAGCCGACTAGCGAACACCGGGGAGCTGTTTTTT.

This clonotype has ten or more counts. The J gene is TRBJ2-1, the V gene TRBV9; perhaps TRBD2 as D (5 bases). Germline V gene lookup returns CDR1 SGDLS and CDR2 YYNGEE. The CDR3 loop spans 14 amino acids. Trimming took off 5 bases at V and 6 bases at J, with 15 bases between the two ends. The CDR3 coding sequence is TGTGCCAGCAGTGGGCGCGGGCTCACCAATGAGCAGTTCTTC. Translation: CASSGRGLTNEQFF.

Many counts were recorded for this clonotype. V usage is TRBV28 and J usage is TRBJ1-2; no reliable D call. The CDR3 has 15 residues. CDR1 is MDHEN and CDR2 is SYDVKM in the germline V gene. Trimming removed 4 bases from V and 2 bases from J, with 14 bases in between. CDR3 DNA: TGTGCCAGCAGTTGGGGTACGATAGGGAACTATGGCTACACCTTC. Its protein product is CASSWGTIGNYGYTF.